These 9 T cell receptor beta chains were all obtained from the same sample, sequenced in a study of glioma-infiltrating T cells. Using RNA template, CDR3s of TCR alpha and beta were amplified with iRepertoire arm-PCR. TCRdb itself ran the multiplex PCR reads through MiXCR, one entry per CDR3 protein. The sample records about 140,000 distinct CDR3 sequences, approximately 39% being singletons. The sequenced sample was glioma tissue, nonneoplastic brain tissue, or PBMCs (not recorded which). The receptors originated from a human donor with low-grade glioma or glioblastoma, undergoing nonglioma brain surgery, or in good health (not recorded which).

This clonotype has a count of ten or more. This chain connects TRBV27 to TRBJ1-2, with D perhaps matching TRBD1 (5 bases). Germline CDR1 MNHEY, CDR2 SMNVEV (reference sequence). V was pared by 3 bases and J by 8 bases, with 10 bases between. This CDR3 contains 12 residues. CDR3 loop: CASSLEGRGYTF. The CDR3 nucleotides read TGTGCCAGCAGTTTGGAGGGACGCGGCTACACCTTC.

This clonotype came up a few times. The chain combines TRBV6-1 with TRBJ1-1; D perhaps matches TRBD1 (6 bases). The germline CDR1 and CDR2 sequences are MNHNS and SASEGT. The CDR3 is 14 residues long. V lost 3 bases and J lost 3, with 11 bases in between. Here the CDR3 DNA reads TGTGCCAGCAGTGACTACAGGGCTTACACTGAAGCTTTCTTT. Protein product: CASSDYRAYTEAFF.

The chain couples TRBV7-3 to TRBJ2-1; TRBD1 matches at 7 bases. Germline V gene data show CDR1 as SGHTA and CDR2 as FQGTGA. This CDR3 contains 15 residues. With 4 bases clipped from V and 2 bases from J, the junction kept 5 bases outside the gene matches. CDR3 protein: CASSSVRGTYNEQFF. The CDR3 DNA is TGTGCCAGCAGCTCCGTCAGGGGGACCTACAATGAGCAGTTCTTC. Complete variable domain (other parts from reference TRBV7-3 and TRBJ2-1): GAGVSQTPSNKVTEKGKYVELRCDPISGHTALYWYRQSLGQGPEFLIYFQGTGAADDSGLPNDRFFAVRPEGSVSTLKIQRTERGDSAVYLCASSSVRGTYNEQFFGPGTRLTVL.

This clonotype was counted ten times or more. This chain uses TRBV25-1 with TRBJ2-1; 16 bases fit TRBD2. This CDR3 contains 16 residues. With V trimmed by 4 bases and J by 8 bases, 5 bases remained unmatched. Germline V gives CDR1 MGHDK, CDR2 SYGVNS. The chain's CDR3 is CASSAGTSGGAHEQFF. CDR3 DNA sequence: TGTGCCAGCAGTGCCGGGACTAGCGGGGGGGCACATGAGCAGTTCTTC.

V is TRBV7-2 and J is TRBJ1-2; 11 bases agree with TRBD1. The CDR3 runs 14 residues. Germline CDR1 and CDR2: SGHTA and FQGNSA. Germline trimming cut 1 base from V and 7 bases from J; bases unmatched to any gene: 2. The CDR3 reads CASSLGTGGGGYTF. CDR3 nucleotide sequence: TGTGCCAGCAGCTTAGGGACAGGGGGCGGTGGCTACACCTTC.

The CDR3 is CSARGGTGSYEQYF. The CDR3 DNA reads as TGCAGTGCAAGGGGGGGGACAGGGTCCTACGAGCAGTACTTC. The chain employs TRBV20-1 and TRBJ2-7, with 9 bases that match TRBD1. Germline V gene lookup returns CDR1 DFQATT and CDR2 SNEGSKA (reference sequence). V lost 6 bases to trimming and J lost 1 base; unmatched junction nucleotides: 7. CDR3 size: 14 residues.

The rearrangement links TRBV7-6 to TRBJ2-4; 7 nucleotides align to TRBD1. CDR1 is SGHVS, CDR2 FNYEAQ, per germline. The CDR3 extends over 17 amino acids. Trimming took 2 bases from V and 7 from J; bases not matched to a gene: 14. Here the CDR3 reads CASSLSTGSPQGNIQYF. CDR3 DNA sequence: TGTGCCAGCAGCTTATCGACAGGGAGTCCCCAAGGGAACATTCAGTACTTC.

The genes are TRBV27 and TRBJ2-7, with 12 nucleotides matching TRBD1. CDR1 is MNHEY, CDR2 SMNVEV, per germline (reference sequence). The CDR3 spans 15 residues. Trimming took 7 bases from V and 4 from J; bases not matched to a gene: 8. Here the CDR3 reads CASTRGTGGLYEQYF. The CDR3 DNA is TGTGCCAGCACTCGCGGGACAGGGGGCTTATACGAGCAGTACTTC.

The DNA of the CDR3 is TGTGCCAGCAGCGCCCGGACAGGAATGAACACTGAAGCTTTCTTT. This codes for CASSARTGMNTEAFF. This chain uses TRBV7-9 with TRBJ1-1, with TRBD1 matching 7 bases. Germline V gene lookup returns CDR1 SEHNR and CDR2 FQNEAQ (reference sequence). V lost 5 bases, J lost 0 bases, and 6 bases stayed unmatched. This CDR3 region has 15 residues.